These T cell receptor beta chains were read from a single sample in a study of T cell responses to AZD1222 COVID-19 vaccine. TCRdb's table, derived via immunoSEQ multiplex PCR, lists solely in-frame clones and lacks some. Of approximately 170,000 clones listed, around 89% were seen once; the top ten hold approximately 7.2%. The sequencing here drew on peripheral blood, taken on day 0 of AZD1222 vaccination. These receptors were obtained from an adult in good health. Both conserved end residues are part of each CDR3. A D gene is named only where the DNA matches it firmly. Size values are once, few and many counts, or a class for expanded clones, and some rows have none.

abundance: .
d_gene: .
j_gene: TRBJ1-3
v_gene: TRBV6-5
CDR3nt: TGTGCCAGCAGCCGAGAAGACTCTGGAAACACCATATATTTT
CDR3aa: CASSREDSGNTIYF

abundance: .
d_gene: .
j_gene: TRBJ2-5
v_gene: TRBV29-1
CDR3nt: TGCAGCGTTGATAGGGGAGAAGAGACCCAGTACTTC
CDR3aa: CSVDRGEETQYF

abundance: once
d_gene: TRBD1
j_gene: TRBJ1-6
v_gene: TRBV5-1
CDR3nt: TGCGCCAGCAGCGAGAGGACCGGGACAGGGAGTTCACCCCTCCACTTT
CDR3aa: CASSERTGTGSSPLHF

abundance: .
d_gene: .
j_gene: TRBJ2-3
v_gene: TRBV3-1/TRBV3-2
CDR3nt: TGTGCCAGCAGCCAGGGGGCGGAAGATACGCAGTATTTT
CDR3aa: CASSQGAEDTQYF

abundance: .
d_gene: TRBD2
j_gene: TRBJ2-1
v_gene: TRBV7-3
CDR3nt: TGTGCCAGCAGCTTAGGGACTAGCGGGGGTTACTACAATGAGCAGTTCTTC
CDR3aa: CASSLGTSGGYYNEQFF

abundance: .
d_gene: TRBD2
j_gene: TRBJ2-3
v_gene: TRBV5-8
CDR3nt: TGTGCCAGCCGCACTAGCGGGGGTTCTACGCAGTATTTT
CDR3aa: CASRTSGGSTQYF

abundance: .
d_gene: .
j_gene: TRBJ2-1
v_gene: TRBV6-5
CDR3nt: TGTGCCAGCCGTCAGGGCTCCTACAATGAGCAGTTCTTC
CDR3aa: CASRQGSYNEQFF

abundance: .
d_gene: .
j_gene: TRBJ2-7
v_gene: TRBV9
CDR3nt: TGTGCCAGCAGCGTAGCGGCACAGGGATACTACGAGCAGTACTTC
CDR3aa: CASSVAAQGYYEQYF

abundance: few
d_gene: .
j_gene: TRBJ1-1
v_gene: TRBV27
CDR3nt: TGTGCCAGCAGTTCTGTGAACACTGAAGCTTTCTTT
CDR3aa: CASSSVNTEAFF

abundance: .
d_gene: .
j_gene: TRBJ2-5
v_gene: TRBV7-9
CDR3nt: TGTGCCAGCAGCGCCGGGAGTAAAGAGACCCAGTACTTC
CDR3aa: CASSAGSKETQYF

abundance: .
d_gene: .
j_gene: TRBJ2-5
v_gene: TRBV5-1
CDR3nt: TGCGCCAGCAGCGGAGGGGTTCTGGCCCAAGAGACCCAGTACTTC
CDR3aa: CASSGGVLAQETQYF

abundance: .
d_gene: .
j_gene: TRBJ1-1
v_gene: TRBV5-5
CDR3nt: TGTGCCAGCAGCTTGACCCTGACAGGGAACACTGAAGCTTTCTTT
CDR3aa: CASSLTLTGNTEAFF

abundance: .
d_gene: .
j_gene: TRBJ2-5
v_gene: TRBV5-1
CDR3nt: TGCGCCAGCAGCCCCGCCTCGGGACGGGGACGAGAGACCCAGTACTTC
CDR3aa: CASSPASGRGRETQYF

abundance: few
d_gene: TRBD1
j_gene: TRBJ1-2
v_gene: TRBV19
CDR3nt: TGTGCCAGTAGTACCCGGACAGGGGCAACCTATTATGGCTACACCTTC
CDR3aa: CASSTRTGATYYGYTF

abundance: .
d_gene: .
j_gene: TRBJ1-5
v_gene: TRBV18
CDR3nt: TGTGCCAGCTCACCACGACCCCGCGCCGACATACCAAATCAGCCCCAGCATTTT
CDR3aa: CASSPRPRADIPNQPQHF

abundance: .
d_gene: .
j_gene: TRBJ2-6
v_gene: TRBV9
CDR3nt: TGTGCCAGCAGCGTAGACTCTGGGGCCAACGTCCTGACTTTC
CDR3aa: CASSVDSGANVLTF

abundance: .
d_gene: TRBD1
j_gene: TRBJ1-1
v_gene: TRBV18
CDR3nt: TGTGCCAGCTCGGAGACAGGGTCACTTGAGGCTTTCTTT
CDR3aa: CASSETGSLEAFF

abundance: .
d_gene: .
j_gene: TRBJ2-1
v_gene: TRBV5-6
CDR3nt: TGTGCCAGCAGCTTGATCAATGAGCAGTTCTTC
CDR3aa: CASSLINEQFF

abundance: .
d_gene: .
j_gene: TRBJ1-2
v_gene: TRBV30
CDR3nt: TGTGCCTGGAACCCTTTCGACAGAACTAACTATGGCTACACCTTC
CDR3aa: CAWNPFDRTNYGYTF

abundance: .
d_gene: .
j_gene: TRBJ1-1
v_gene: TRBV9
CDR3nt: TGTGCCAGCAGCGTAGGCAGGGAGACTGAAGCTTTCTTT
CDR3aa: CASSVGRETEAFF

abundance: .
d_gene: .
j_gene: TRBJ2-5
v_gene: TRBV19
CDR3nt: TGTGCCAGTAGTATTGAACAGCGGGAGACCCAGTACTTC
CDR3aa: CASSIEQRETQYF

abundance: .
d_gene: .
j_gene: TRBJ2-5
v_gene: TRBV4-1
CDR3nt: TGCGCCAGCAGCCACGGGGCAGGGGAGACCCAGTACTTC
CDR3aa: CASSHGAGETQYF

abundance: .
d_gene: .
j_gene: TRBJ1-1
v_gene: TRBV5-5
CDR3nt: TGTGCCAGCAGCTTGGCGGCTGAAGCTTTCTTT
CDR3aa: CASSLAAEAFF

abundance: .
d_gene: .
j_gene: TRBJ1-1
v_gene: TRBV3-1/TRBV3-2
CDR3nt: TGTGCCAGCAGCCGAGGGACACGGAACACTGAAGCTTTCTTT
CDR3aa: CASSRGTRNTEAFF

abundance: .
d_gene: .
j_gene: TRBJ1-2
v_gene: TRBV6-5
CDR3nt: TGTGCCAGCAGTTACTCGATAACTAACTATGGCTACACCTTC
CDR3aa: CASSYSITNYGYTF

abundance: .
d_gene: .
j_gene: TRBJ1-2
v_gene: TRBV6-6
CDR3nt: TGTGCCAGCAAGACCCCCCTAGTACTTAACTATGGCTACACCTTC
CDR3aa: CASKTPLVLNYGYTF

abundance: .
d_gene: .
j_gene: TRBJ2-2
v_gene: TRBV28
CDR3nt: TGTGCCAGCAGTTTATCAGAAATCGGGGAGCTGTTTTTT
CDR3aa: CASSLSEIGELFF

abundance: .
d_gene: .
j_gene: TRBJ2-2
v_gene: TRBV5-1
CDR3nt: TGCGCCAGCAGCCCGACAGGACCGAACACCGGGGAGCTGTTTTTT
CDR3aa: CASSPTGPNTGELFF

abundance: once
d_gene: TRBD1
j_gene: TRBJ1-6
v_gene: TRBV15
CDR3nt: TGTGCCACCCAGGGGGCGAATTCACCCCTCCACTTT
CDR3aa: CATQGANSPLHF

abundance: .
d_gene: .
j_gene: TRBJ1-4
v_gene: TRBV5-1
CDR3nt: TGCGCCAGCAGCTCGGCAGCAACTAATGAAAAACTGTTTTTT
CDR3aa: CASSSAATNEKLFF

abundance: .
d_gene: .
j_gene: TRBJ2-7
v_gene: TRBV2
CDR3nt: TGTGCCAGCAGGGAGGGGACGTCCTACGAGCAGTACTTC
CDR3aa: CASREGTSYEQYF

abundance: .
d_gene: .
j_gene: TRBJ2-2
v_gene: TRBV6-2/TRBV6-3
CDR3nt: TGTGCCAGCAGTTACTACGGGGTCGCGAACACCGGGGAGCTGTTTTTT
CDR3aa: CASSYYGVANTGELFF

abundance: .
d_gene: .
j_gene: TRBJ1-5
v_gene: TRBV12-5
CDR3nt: TGTGCTAGTGGTTTGGTACAAACAGGGCAGCCCCAGCATTTT
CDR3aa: CASGLVQTGQPQHF

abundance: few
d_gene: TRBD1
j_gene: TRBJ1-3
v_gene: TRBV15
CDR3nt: TGTGCCACCAGCAGTGGACAGGGAATTGGAAACACCATATATTTT
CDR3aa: CATSSGQGIGNTIYF

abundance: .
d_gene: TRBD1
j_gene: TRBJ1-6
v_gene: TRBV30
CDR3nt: TGTGCCTGGAGTGTACCGGGACAGGGGAATTCACCCCTCCACTTT
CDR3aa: CAWSVPGQGNSPLHF

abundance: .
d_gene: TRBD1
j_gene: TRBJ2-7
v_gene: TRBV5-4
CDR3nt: TGTGCCAGCAGCTTGGGTGTAGGGGGCGATTACGAGCAGTACTTC
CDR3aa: CASSLGVGGDYEQYF

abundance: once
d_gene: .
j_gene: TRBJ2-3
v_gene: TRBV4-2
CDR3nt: TGTGCCAGCAGCCACGACTATCGGACAGATACGCAGTATTTT
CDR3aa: CASSHDYRTDTQYF

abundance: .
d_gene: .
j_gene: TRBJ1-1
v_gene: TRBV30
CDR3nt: TGTGCCTGGAACCCCGGGGGCCCTGAAGCTTTCTTT
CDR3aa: CAWNPGGPEAFF

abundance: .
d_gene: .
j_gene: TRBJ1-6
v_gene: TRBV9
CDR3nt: TGTGCCAGCAGCGACGAGGTGACAGGAGGGTCACCCCTCCACTTT
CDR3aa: CASSDEVTGGSPLHF

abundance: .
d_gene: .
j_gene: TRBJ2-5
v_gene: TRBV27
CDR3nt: TGTGCCAGCAGTGGAGTGGGGAGGTGGGGTGGAGAGACCCAGTACTTC
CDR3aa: CASSGVGRWGGETQYF

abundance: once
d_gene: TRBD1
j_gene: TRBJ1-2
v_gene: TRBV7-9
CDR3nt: TGTGCCAGCAGCTACGGGACAGGGGACTATGGCTACACCTTC
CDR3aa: CASSYGTGDYGYTF

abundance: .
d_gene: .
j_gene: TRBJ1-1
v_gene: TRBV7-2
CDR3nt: TGTGCCAGCAGCTTAAGTCATCGGCAGGTGATAGGGAACACTGAAGCTTTCTTT
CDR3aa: CASSLSHRQVIGNTEAFF

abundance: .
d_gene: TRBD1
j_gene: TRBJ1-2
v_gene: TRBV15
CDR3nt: TGTGCCACCAGCACAGACAGGGGCTATGGCTACACCTTC
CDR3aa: CATSTDRGYGYTF

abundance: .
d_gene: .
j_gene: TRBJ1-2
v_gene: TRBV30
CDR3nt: TGTGCCTGGAGTGTGGTGGGCTATGGCTACACCTTC
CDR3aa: CAWSVVGYGYTF

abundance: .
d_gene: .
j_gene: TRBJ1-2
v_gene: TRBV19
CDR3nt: TGTGCCAGTAGTTCCCCTTTGGAGCGGGGTGGCTACACCTTC
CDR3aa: CASSSPLERGGYTF

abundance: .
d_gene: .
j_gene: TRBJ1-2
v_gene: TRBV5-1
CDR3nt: TGCGCCAGCAGCTTGGCAGTTCGGGGTAATGGCTACACCTTC
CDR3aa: CASSLAVRGNGYTF

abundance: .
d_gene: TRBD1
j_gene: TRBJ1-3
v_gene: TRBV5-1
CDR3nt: TGCGCCAGCAGCATACAGGGGGCATCGGACACCATATATTTT
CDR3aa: CASSIQGASDTIYF